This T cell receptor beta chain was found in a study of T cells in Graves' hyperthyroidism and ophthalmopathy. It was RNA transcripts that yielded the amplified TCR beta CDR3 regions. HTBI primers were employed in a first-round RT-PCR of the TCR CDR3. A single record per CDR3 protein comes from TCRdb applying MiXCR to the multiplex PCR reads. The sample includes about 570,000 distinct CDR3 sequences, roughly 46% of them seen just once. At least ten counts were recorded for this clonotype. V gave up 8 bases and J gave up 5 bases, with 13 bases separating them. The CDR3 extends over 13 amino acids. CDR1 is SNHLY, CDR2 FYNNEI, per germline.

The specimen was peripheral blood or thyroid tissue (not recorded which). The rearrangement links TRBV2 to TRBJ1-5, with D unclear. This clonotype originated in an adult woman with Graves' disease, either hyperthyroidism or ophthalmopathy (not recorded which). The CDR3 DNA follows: TGTGCCAGCGGGTTGCAGGAAGATCAGCCCCAGCATTTT. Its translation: CASGLQEDQPQHF.